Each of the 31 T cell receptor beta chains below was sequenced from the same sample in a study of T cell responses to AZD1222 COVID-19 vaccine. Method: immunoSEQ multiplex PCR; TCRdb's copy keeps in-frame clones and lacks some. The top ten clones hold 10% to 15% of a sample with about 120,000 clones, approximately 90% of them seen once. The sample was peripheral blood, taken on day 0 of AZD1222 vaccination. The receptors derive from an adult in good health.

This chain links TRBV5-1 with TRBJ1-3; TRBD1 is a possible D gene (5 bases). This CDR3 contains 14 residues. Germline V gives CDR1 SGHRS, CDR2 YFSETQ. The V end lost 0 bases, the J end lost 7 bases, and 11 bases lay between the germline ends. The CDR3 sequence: CASSLGGVPNTIYF. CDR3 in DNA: TGCGCCAGCAGCTTGGGAGGGGTCCCTAACACCATATATTTT. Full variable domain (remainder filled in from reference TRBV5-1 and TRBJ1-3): KAGVTQTPRYLIKTRGQQVTLSCSPISGHRSVSWYQQTPGQGLQFLFEYFSETQRNKGNFPGRFSGRQFSNSRSEMNVSTLELGDSALYLCASSLGGVPNTIYFGEGSWLTVV.

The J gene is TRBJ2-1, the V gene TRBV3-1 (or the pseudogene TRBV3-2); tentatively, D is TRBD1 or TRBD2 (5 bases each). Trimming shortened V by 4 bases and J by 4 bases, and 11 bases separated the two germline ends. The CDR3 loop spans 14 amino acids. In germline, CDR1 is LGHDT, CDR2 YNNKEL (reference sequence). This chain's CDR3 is CASSPNRRYNEQFF. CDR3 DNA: TGTGCCAGCAGCCCCAACAGGAGGTACAATGAGCAGTTCTTC.

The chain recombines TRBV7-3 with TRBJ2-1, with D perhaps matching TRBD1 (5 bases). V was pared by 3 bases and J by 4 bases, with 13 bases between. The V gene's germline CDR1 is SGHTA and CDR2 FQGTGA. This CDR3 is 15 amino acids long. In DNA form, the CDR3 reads TGTGCCAGCAGCTTGGGGCTTGATGGGTACAATGAGCAGTTCTTC. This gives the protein CASSLGLDGYNEQFF.

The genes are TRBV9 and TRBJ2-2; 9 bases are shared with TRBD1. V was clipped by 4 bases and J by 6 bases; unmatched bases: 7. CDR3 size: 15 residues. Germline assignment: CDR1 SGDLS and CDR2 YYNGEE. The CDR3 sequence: CASSFGQGRAGELFF. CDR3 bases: TGTGCCAGCAGCTTCGGACAGGGGAGGGCCGGGGAGCTGTTTTTT.

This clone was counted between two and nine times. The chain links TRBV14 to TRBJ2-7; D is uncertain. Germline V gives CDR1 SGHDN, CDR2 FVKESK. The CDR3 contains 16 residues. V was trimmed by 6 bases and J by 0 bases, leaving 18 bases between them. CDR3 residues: CASSPLVGASSYEQYF. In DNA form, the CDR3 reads TGTGCCAGCAGTCCACTCGTTGGCGCCTCCTCCTACGAGCAGTACTTC.

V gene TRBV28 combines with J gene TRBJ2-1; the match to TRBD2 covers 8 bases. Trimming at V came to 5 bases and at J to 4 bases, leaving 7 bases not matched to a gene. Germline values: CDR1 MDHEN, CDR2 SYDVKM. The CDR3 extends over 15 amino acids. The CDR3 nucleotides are TGTGCCAGCAGTCCCCAGAGCGGGAGATACAATGAGCAGTTCTTC. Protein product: CASSPQSGRYNEQFF.

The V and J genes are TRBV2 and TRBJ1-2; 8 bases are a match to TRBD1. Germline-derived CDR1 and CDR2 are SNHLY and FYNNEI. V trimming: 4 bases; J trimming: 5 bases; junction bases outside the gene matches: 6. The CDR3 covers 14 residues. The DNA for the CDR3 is TGTGCCAGCAGTGCCGGGACAGGTTCGTATGGCTACACCTTC. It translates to CASSAGTGSYGYTF. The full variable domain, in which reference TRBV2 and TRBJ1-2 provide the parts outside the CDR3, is EPEVTQTPSHQVTQMGQEVILRCVPISNHLYFYWYRQILGQKVEFLVSFYNNEISEKSEIFDDQFSVERPDGSNFTLKIRSTKLEDSAMYFCASSAGTGSYGYTFGSGTRLTVV.

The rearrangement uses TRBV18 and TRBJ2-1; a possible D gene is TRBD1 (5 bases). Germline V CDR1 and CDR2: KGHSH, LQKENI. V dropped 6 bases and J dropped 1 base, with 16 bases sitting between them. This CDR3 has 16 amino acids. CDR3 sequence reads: CASSQVLGRSYNEQFF. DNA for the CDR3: TGTGCCAGCTCCCAGGTGTTGGGGCGGTCCTACAATGAGCAGTTCTTC.

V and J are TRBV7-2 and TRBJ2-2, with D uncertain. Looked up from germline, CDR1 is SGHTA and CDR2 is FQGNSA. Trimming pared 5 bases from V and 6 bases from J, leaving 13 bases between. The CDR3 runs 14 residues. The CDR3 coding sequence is TGTGCCAGCAGCCCTTCGTTGAGCGCCGGGGAGCTGTTTTTT. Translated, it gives CASSPSLSAGELFF. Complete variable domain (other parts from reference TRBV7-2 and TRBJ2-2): GAGVSQSPSNKVTEKGKDVELRCDPISGHTALYWYRQSLGQGLEFLIYFQGNSAPDKSGLPSDRFSAERTGGSVSTLTIQRTQQEDSAVYLCASSPSLSAGELFFGEGSRLTVL.

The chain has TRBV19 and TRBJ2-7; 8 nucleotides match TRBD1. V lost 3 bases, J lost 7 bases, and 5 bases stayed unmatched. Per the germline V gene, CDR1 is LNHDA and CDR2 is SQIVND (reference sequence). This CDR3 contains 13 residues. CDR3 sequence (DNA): TGTGCCAGTAGTATTGACAGGGGAAGGGAGCAGTACTTC. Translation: CASSIDRGREQYF.

DNA of the CDR3: TGTGCCAGCAGCCGGGCTACTAGCGGGAAAATCAATGAGCAGTTCTTC. Its translation: CASSRATSGKINEQFF. V and J are TRBV5-6 and TRBJ2-1; TRBD2 matches 10 bases. The CDR3 loop spans 16 amino acids. Germline V gene data show CDR1 as SGHDT and CDR2 as YYEEEE. The J segment lost 6 bases and the V segment lost 4 bases, leaving 10 bases of the junction unmatched.

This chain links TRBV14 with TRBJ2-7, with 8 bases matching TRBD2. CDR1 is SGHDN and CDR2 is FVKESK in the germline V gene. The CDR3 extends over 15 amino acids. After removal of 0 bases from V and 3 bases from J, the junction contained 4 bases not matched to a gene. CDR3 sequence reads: CASSQDLLAVYEQYF. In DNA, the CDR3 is TGTGCCAGCAGCCAAGATCTACTAGCGGTCTACGAGCAGTACTTC.

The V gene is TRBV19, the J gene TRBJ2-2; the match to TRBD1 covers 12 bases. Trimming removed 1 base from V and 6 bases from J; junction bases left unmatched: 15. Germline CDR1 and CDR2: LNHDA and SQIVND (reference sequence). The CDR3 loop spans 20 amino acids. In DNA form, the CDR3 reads TGTGCCAGTAGTATAGCAGGTCGGGACAGGGGGCGAATCGGTGCCGGGGAGCTGTTTTTT. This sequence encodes CASSIAGRDRGRIGAGELFF.

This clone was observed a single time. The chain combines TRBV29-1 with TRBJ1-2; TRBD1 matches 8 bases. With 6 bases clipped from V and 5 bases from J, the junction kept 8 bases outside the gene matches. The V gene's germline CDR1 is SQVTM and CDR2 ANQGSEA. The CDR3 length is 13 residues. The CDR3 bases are TGCAGCGTAGCTCAGGACAGGGAATATGGCTACACCTTC. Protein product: CSVAQDREYGYTF.

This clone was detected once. CDR3 protein: CASSESQGARGGEAFF. The CDR3 DNA follows: TGTGCCAGCAGTGAAAGTCAGGGGGCGCGGGGGGGTGAAGCTTTCTTT. The chain employs TRBV6-1 and TRBJ1-1; the match to TRBD1 covers 8 bases. V lost 2 bases and J lost 7; bases outside the gene matches: 12. The CDR3 runs to 16 residues. CDR1 is MNHNS and CDR2 is SASEGT in the germline V gene.

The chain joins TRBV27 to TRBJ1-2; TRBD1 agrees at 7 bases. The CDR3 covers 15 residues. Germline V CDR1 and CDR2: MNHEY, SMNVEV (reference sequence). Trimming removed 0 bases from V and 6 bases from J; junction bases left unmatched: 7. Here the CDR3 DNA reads TGTGCCAGCAGTTTATCCCCGACAGGGACCCATGGCTACACCTTC. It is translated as CASSLSPTGTHGYTF.

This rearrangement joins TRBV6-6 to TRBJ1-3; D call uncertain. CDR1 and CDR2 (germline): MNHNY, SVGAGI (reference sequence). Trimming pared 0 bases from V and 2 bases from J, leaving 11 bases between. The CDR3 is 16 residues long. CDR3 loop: CASSYSQPQTGNTIYF. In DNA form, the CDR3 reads TGTGCCAGCAGTTACTCGCAGCCGCAAACTGGAAACACCATATATTTT.

CDR3 DNA sequence: TGTGCCAGCAGCTGGACAGGGGGAAACACCATATATTTT. This translates into CASSWTGGNTIYF. The rearrangement uses TRBV5-4 and TRBJ1-3, with TRBD1 matching 8 bases. This CDR3 comprises 13 residues. J was trimmed by 4 bases and V by 3 bases; bases with no gene match: 0. From germline, CDR1 is SGHNT and CDR2 YYREEE (reference sequence).

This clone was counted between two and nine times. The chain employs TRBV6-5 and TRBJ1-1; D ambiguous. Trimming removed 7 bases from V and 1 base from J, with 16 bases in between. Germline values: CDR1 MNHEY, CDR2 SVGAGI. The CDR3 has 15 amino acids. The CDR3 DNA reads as TGTGCCAGCAAAACCAAAAGGGTGCGGAACACTGAAGCTTTCTTT. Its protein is CASKTKRVRNTEAFF.

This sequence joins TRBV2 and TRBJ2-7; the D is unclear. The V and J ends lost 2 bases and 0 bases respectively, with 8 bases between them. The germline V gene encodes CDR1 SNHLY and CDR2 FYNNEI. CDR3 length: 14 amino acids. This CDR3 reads CASSEFLSSYEQYF. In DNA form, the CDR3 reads TGTGCCAGCAGTGAATTCTTGAGCTCCTACGAGCAGTACTTC. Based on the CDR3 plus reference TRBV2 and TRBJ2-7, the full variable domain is EPEVTQTPSHQVTQMGQEVILRCVPISNHLYFYWYRQILGQKVEFLVSFYNNEISEKSEIFDDQFSVERPDGSNFTLKIRSTKLEDSAMYFCASSEFLSSYEQYFGPGTRLTVT.

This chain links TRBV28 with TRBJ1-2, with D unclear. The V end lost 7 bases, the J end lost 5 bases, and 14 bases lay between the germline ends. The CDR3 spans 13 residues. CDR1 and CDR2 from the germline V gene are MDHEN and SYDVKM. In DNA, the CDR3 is TGTGCCAGCATCGGGGAGGCGCTTTATGGCTACACCTTC. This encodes CASIGEALYGYTF.

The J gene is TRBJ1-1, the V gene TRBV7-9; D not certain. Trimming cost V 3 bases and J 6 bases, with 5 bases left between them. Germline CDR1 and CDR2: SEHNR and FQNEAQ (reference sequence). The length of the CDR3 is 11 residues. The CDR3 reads CASSFGPEAFF. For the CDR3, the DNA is TGTGCCAGCAGCTTCGGCCCTGAAGCTTTCTTT.

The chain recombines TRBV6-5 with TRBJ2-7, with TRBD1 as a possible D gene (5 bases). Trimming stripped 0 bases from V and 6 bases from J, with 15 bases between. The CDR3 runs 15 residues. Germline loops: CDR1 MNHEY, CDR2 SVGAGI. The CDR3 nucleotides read TGTGCCAGCAGTTACTCGAAAGGGGTTCAGGGCGAGCAGTACTTC. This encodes CASSYSKGVQGEQYF.

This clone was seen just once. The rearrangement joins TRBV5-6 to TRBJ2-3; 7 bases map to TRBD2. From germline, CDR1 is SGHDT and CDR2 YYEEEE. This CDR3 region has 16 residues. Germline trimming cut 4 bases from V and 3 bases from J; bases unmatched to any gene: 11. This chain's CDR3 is CASSPGVASGTDTQYF. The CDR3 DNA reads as TGTGCCAGCAGCCCTGGCGTGGCTAGCGGTACAGATACGCAGTATTTT.

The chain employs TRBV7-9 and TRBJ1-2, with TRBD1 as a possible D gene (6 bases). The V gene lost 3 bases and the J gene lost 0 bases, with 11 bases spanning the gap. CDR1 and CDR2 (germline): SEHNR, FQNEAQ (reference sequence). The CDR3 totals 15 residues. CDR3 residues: CASSLAGVPNYGYTF. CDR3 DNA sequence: TGTGCCAGCAGCTTGGCAGGGGTTCCTAACTATGGCTACACCTTC.

Written as DNA, the CDR3 is TGTGCCAGCAGCTTAAATTCCGGCCAAAACACCGGGGAGCTGTTTTTT. Its translation is CASSLNSGQNTGELFF. This sequence joins TRBV7-6 and TRBJ2-2, with D unclear. CDR1 is SGHVS and CDR2 is FNYEAQ in the germline V gene. The CDR3 is made up of 16 amino acids. Trimming removed 2 bases from V and 2 bases from J, with 12 bases in between.

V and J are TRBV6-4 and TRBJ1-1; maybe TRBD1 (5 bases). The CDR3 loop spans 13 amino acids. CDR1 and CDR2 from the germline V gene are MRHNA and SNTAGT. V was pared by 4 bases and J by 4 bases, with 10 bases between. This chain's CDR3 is CASSVVGGTEAFF. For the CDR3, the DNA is TGTGCCAGCAGTGTTGTCGGGGGCACTGAAGCTTTCTTT.

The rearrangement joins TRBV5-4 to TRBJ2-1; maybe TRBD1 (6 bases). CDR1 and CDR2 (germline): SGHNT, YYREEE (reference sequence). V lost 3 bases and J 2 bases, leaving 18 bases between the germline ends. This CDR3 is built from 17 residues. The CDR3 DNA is TGTGCCAGCAGCTCAACCCCCACAGGGAATCCCTACAATGAGCAGTTCTTC. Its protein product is CASSSTPTGNPYNEQFF.

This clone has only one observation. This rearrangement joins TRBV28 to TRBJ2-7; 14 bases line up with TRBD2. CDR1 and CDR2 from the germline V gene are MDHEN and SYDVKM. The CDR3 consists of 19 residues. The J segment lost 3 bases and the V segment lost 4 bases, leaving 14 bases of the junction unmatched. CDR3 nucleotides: TGTGCCAGCAGTTGGGGACTAGCGGGAGTGAGCTCGGGGGTCTACGAGCAGTACTTC. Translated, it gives CASSWGLAGVSSGVYEQYF.

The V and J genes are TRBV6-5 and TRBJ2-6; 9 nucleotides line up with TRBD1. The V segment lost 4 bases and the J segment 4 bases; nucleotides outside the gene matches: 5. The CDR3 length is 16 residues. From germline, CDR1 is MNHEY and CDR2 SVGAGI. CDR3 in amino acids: CASSSGQGLGANVLTF. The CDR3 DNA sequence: TGTGCCAGCAGTTCGGGACAGGGTCTGGGGGCCAACGTCCTGACTTTC.

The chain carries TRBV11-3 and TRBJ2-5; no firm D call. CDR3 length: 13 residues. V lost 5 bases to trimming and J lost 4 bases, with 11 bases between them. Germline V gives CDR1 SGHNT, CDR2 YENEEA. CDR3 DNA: TGTGCCAGCAGCACGCAGGCGCGAGAGACCCAGTACTTC. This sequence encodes CASSTQARETQYF.